The rows below give T cell receptor beta chains drawn from one sample of a study of blood T cell repertoires in COVID-19. Produced via immunoSEQ multiplex PCR; TCRdb's table is partial and in-frame only. Among under 400,000 clones listed, approximately 89% were seen once. Sequencing used peripheral blood. The receptors come from a woman in her sixties or seventies with COVID-19, enrolled during active disease. Both conserved end residues are trimmed from each CDR3. The order of the fields is J gene, CDR3 length, V gene, CDR3 protein.

TRBJ2-2,12,TRBV18,ASSPGQGTGELF
TRBJ2-1,12,TRBV9,ASSKQRGGNEQF
TRBJ1-5,11,TRBV5-3,ARSLDRSGTQH
TRBJ2-7,12,TRBV5-4,ASSQDRDPDEQY
TRBJ2-5,14,TRBV19,ASSRGQGGNQETQY
TRBJ2-2,13,TRBV28,ASSSNFRITGELF
TRBJ1-2,12,TRBV11-3,ASLASAMFYGYT
TRBJ1-1,12,TRBV2,ASSGGSTNTEAF
TRBJ2-7,12,TRBV30,AWSRDRGIYEQY
TRBJ2-7,12,TRBV15,ATSPSGQYYEQY
TRBJ1-3,10,TRBV29-1,SVESLGNTIY
TRBJ1-5,11,TRBV12-3/TRBV12-4,ASSVDGRFPQH
TRBJ2-6,17,TRBV11-3,ASSPGTGKTASGANVLT
TRBJ1-4,13,TRBV9,ASSPGGRSPEILF
TRBJ1-2,11,TRBV7-2,ASPGSSPYGYT
TRBJ1-2,11,TRBV7-9,ASSRPTGDGYT
TRBJ1-1,14,TRBV24-1,ATSDFAGQGVTEAF
TRBJ1-1,13,TRBV5-1,ASSRQAGPNTEAF
TRBJ1-5,13,TRBV5-1,ASSLRQGSNQPQH
TRBJ1-3,15,TRBV15,ATSRGSAGQGGNTIY
TRBJ1-1,10,TRBV5-1,ASSLGTTEAF
TRBJ1-5,13,TRBV5-1,ASSLGHILNQPQH
TRBJ1-1,11,TRBV19,ASSRTGATEAF
TRBJ2-3,13,TRBV11-3,ASSLRGAGGDTQY
TRBJ2-1,12,TRBV5-1,ASTEGAHYNEQF
TRBJ2-7,12,TRBV7-9,ASSPNRDLYEQY
TRBJ1-6,11,TRBV3-1/TRBV3-2,ASSQVATRGLH
TRBJ2-1,13,TRBV27,ASSLWSGAPNEQF
TRBJ1-2,15,TRBV6-1,ASSEALGTGSNYGYT
TRBJ1-5,10,TRBV6-6,ASSYSDQPQH
TRBJ2-3,13,TRBV9,ASSVERLPQDTQY
TRBJ1-5,14,TRBV28,ASSLSQAYSNQPQH
TRBJ1-1,13,TRBV11-2,ASSLVGGLNTEAF
TRBJ2-7,13,TRBV6-5,ASSSPGTSQSEQY
TRBJ2-4,13,TRBV6-5,ASSRDRVAGDIQY
TRBJ1-2,16,TRBV7-2,ASSSSVIQGRGGNGYT
TRBJ1-6,14,TRBV2,ASSEALTGGGSPLH
TRBJ1-2,13,TRBV9,ASSVPEGSNYGYT
TRBJ2-3,14,TRBV5-1,ASSWTSGGAIDTQY
TRBJ2-5,16,TRBV5-5,ASSSGRPGQLTGETQY
TRBJ1-5,11,TRBV2,ASRAGFDQPQH
TRBJ1-4,13,TRBV27,ASSLWTGAGEKLF